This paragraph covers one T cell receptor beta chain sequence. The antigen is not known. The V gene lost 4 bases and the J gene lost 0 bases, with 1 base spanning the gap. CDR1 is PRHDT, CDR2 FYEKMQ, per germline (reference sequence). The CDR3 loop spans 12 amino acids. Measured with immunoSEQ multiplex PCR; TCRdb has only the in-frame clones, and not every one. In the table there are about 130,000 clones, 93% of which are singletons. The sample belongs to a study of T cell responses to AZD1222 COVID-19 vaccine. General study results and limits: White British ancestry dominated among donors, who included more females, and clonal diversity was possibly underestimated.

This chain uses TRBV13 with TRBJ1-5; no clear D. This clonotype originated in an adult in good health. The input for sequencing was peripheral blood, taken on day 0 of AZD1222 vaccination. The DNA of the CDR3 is TGTGCCAGCAGCTATAGCAATCAGCCCCAGCATTTT. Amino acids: CASSYSNQPQHF.